This TCR beta chain was recovered during a study of CD8+ T cells in alopecia areata. Overall study findings and caveats: Higher clonality and more expanded CD8+ clones appeared in lesional than normal scalp.

As to this clone: Its antigen remains unidentified.

After isolation, RNA underwent reverse transcription to generate cDNA as the sequencing template. Profiling relied on immunoSEQ multiplex PCR, and the TCRdb table lists in-frame clones only, not all of them. The table lists hundreds of thousands of clones, roughly two thirds of them singletons. The CDR3 sequence is 14 residues long. The V end lost 6 bases, the J end lost 1 base, and 12 bases lay between the germline ends. Looked up from germline, CDR1 is SQVTM and CDR2 is ANQGSEA. The sequence came from a human donor with alopecia areata. The rearrangement links TRBV29-1 to TRBJ2-2, with D perhaps matching TRBD1 or TRBD2 (5 bases each). This specimen consisted of CD4+ T cells sorted from blood, obtained at week 0. CDR3 loop: CSVAGTGNTGELFF. As DNA, the CDR3 is TGCAGCGTCGCCGGGACGGGGAACACCGGGGAGCTGTTTTTT.